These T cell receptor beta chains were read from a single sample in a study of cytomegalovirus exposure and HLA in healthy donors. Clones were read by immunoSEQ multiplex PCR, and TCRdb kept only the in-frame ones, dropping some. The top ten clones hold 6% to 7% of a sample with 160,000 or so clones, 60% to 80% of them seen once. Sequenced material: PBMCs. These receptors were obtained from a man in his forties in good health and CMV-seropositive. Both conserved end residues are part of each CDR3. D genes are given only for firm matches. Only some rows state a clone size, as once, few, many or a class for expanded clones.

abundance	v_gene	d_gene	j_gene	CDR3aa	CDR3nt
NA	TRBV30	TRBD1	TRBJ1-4	CAWGQGVGEKLFF	TGTGCCTGGGGACAGGGAGTCGGCGAAAAACTGTTTTTT
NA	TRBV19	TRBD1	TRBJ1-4	CASSIGQGGEKLFF	TGTGCCAGTAGTATTGGACAGGGAGGAGAAAAACTGTTTTTT
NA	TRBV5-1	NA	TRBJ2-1	CASSPGQGYNEQFF	TGCGCCAGCAGCCCCGGGCAGGGTTACAATGAGCAGTTCTTC
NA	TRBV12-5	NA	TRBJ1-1	CASGLGSPGNTEAFF	TGTGCTAGTGGTTTGGGCTCTCCGGGGAACACTGAAGCTTTCTTT
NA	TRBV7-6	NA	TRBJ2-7	CASSLGPAAVPYEQYF	TGTGCCAGCAGCTTAGGCCCAGCGGCAGTACCCTACGAGCAGTACTTC
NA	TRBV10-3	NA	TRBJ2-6	CAIMEGTGANVLTF	TGTGCCATCATGGAGGGAACTGGGGCCAACGTCCTGACTTTC
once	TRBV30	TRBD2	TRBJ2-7	CAWRGTSGRPFGQYF	TGTGCCTGGAGGGGGACTAGCGGGAGACCCTTCGGACAGTACTTC
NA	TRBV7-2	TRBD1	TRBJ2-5	CASSKGAAGTQYF	TGTGCCAGCAGCAAGGGGGCCGCGGGGACCCAGTACTTC
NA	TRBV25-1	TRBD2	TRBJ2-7	CASSAPGGGWYEQYF	TGTGCCAGCAGTGCTCCGGGCGGGGGGTGGTACGAGCAGTACTTC
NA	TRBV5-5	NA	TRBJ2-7	CASSPPYRGYEQYF	TGTGCCAGCAGCCCCCCATATCGGGGCTACGAGCAGTACTTC
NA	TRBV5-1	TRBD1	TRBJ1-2	CASSLSPGGSYGYTF	TGCGCCAGCAGCTTGTCCCCAGGGGGGAGCTATGGCTACACCTTC